This T cell receptor (beta chain) was sequenced for a study of T cell changes during pregnancy in multiple sclerosis. Trimming cost V 6 bases and J 3 bases; bases outside gene matches: 7. In germline, CDR1 is SNHLY, CDR2 FYNNEI. The CDR3 spans 15 residues. Repertoires were generated with immunoSEQ multiplex PCR, while TCRdb's copy carries only in-frame clones and drops some. The table has 35,000 to 45,000 clones, approximately 88% seen once; the top ten hold roughly 0.57%. This rearrangement joins TRBV2 to TRBJ2-3; 9 bases line up with TRBD2. The sequencing here drew on CD4+ T cells from peripheral blood mononuclear cells, taken in the first trimester of pregnancy. The source of this sequence is a female donor with multiple sclerosis, enrolled in a pregnancy study. The CDR3 sequence is CASSEPGLATDTQYF. Written as DNA, the CDR3 is TGTGCCAGCAGCGAACCGGGACTAGCAACAGATACGCAGTATTTT.